This T cell receptor (beta chain) was sequenced during a study of shared clonotypes between healthy human individuals. As for the study in general: The donor group consisted of two women and a few men, aged 18 to 49.

TCRdb's copy holds only in-frame clones and misses some; the assay was immunoSEQ multiplex PCR. This sample carries roughly 2.1 million clones, 85% to 95% of them seen once, and the ten largest clones take about 1.8%. CD8 cells classed as naive were CD45RO-negative and positively selected for CCR7, excluding terminally differentiated effector memory CD45RA+ cells. In the case of this clone: Its antigen is unknown.

The CDR3 spans 14 residues. The V end lost 5 bases, the J end lost 2 bases, and 11 bases lay between the germline ends. Germline assignment: CDR1 SGHTA and CDR2 FQGNSA. Findings and caveats of the study: Non-shared clonotypes showed lower generation probabilities than clonotypes common to all four donors. Rarefaction showed sorted-subset sequencing was incomplete despite large depth.

The sample taken for sequencing was naive CD8+ T cells from PBMCs. The receptor's source is a man aged 18 to 30 in good health. Some clones in this sample may be carry-over from other donors' samples. The chain has TRBV7-2 and TRBJ2-3; D not certain. This CDR3 reads CASSPLRPTDTQYF. The CDR3 nucleotides are TGTGCCAGCAGCCCCCTAAGGCCCACAGATACGCAGTATTTT. Full variable domain (rest looked up from reference TRBV7-2 and TRBJ2-3): GAGVSQSPSNKVTEKGKDVELRCDPISGHTALYWYRQSLGQGLEFLIYFQGNSAPDKSGLPSDRFSAERTGGSVSTLTIQRTQQEDSAVYLCASSPLRPTDTQYFGPGTRLTVL.